These T cell receptor beta chains were read from a single sample in a study of tumour-infiltrating T cells in Burkitt lymphoma. Libraries were prepared by immunoSEQ multiplex PCR; TCRdb keeps only in-frame clonotypes and omits some of them. Of more than 3,500 clones in the sample, roughly 21% were seen once. Sequenced sample: tumor tissue. All receptors come from a human donor with Burkitt lymphoma. CDR3s include the opening cysteine and the closing phenylalanine or tryptophan. The D gene is left open where the match is weak. A clone size is listed for some rows: how often the clone was seen (once, few, many), or a class if it is expanded.

size | J | V | D | DNA | CDR3
once | TRBJ2-7 | TRBV5-1 | TRBD1 | TGCGCCAGCAGCTTGATCCCCGGGACAGGGAATTACGAGCAGTACTTC | CASSLIPGTGNYEQYF
NA | TRBJ1-6 | TRBV5-4 | NA | TGTGCCACCGGGACGGAGAATTCACCCCTCCACTTT | CATGTENSPLHF
few | TRBJ1-3 | TRBV14 | NA | TGTGCCAACAGCCAAGATTCCCGCGTAATCTCTGGAAACACCATATATTTT | CANSQDSRVISGNTIYF
NA | TRBJ1-1 | TRBV25-1 | NA | TGTGCCAGCAGTAGGGACCGTTCGCCCGGCACTGAAGCTTTCTTT | CASSRDRSPGTEAFF
few | TRBJ1-2 | TRBV19 | TRBD1 | TGTGCCACCGAGACAACAGGGGACTATGGCTACACCTTC | CATETTGDYGYTF
NA | TRBJ2-6 | TRBV27 | NA | TGTGCCAGCACCCACTATGGCTCTGGGGCCAACGTCCTGACTTTC | CASTHYGSGANVLTF
NA | TRBJ2-1 | TRBV6-5 | NA | TGTGCCAGCAGTTACTCGATTTTACAGGACAATGAGCAGTTCTTC | CASSYSILQDNEQFF
NA | TRBJ1-1 | TRBV6-5 | NA | TGTGCCAGCAGGCCGGAGGGCCTGAACACTGAAGCTTTCTTT | CASRPEGLNTEAFF
few | TRBJ2-3 | TRBV19 | NA | TGTGCCAGTAGTATTTTCGGTGGAGATACGCAGTATTTT | CASSIFGGDTQYF
few | TRBJ1-6 | TRBV5-8 | NA | TGTGCCAGCAGCTTCGGGAGCTCCTATAATTCACCCCTCCACTTT | CASSFGSSYNSPLHF
few | TRBJ1-1 | TRBV19 | TRBD1 | TGTGCCAGTATTGCGGACGGGACAGGGAAAAGAGAAGCTTTCTTT | CASIADGTGKREAFF
NA | TRBJ2-3 | TRBV18 | TRBD1 | TGTGCCAGCTCACCGCTGGACAGGGGTTTGTCGGATACGCAGTATTTT | CASSPLDRGLSDTQYF
NA | TRBJ1-1 | TRBV18 | TRBD1 | TGTGCCAGCTCACTCTTTAGGACAGGGATGAACACTGAAGCTTTCTTT | CASSLFRTGMNTEAFF
NA | TRBJ1-5 | TRBV9 | NA | TGTGCCAGCAGCGCAGGGTTAACTTGGCAGCCCCAGCATTTT | CASSAGLTWQPQHF
NA | TRBJ1-1 | TRBV30 | NA | TGTGCCTGGAGTGCGGCGGCCAGTGGACCCATGAACACTGAAGCTTTCTTT | CAWSAAASGPMNTEAFF
few | TRBJ2-7 | TRBV5-1 | NA | TGCGCCAGCAGCTTGGCCCTAGATCTTCCCTACGAGCAGTACTTC | CASSLALDLPYEQYF
few | TRBJ2-1 | TRBV9 | NA | TGTGCCAGCAGCGTAGTTAAGGGCCCGGGGGAGCAGTTCTTC | CASSVVKGPGEQFF
NA | TRBJ2-7 | TRBV7-9 | TRBD1 | TGTGCCAGCAGCCGCTCAGGGGGCGGCGAGCAGTACTTC | CASSRSGGGEQYF
NA | TRBJ2-7 | TRBV9 | NA | TGTGCCAGCAGCGATGATCCCCAGGGAGCCCTCTACGAGCAGTACTTC | CASSDDPQGALYEQYF
few | TRBJ1-1 | TRBV7-9 | NA | TGTGCCAGCAGCTTAGCAGCTGGGGTTGGATGGACTGAAGCTTTCTTT | CASSLAAGVGWTEAFF
NA | TRBJ2-7 | TRBV7-2 | NA | TGTGCCAGCAGCCGCGGGACGGAGCAGTACTTC | CASSRGTEQYF
NA | TRBJ2-1 | TRBV30 | NA | TGTGCCTGGAGTTCACCCGGGACCTCCTACAATGAGCAGTTCTTC | CAWSSPGTSYNEQFF
few | TRBJ2-3 | TRBV4-2 | TRBD2 | TGTGCCAGCAGCACCCGAAGCGGGAGCGGGAAAACAGATATGCAGTATTTT | CASSTRSGSGKTDMQYF
NA | TRBJ2-5 | TRBV2 | NA | TGTGCCAGCAGTGAAGCTAACAGGGTAGAGACCCAGTACTTC | CASSEANRVETQYF
few | TRBJ1-5 | TRBV6-6 | TRBD1 | TGTGCCAGCAGCGTCGACAGGGATCATCAGCCCCAGCATTTT | CASSVDRDHQPQHF
few | TRBJ2-2 | TRBV7-9 | TRBD2 | TGTGCCAGCACCTTACTAGCGGGAGTGAGCACCGGGGAGCTGTTTTTT | CASTLLAGVSTGELFF
NA | TRBJ2-3 | TRBV4-1 | NA | TGCGCCAGCAGCCCGGGGACGATTAGCACAGATACGCAGTATTTT | CASSPGTISTDTQYF
few | TRBJ2-7 | TRBV7-9 | NA | TGTGCCAGCAGCTTACTTTCATCCTCCTACGAGCAGTACTTC | CASSLLSSSYEQYF
few | TRBJ2-7 | TRBV7-8 | TRBD2 | TGTGCCAGCAGGGTAGCGGGAGGGCCGGGATCCGAGCAGTACTTC | CASRVAGGPGSEQYF
NA | TRBJ2-6 | TRBV2 | TRBD2 | TGTGCCAGCAGCTTCCTAGTAGCGGGAGCTGGGGCCAACGTCCTGACTTTC | CASSFLVAGAGANVLTF
few | TRBJ2-1 | TRBV13 | TRBD2 | TGTGCCAGCAGAGCGACTAGCGGGAGGTTAGATGAGCAGTTCTTC | CASRATSGRLDEQFF
few | TRBJ1-5 | TRBV2 | NA | TGTGCCAGCAGAGCCGGGACTAGAGACGATCAGCCCCAGCATTTT | CASRAGTRDDQPQHF
few | TRBJ2-1 | TRBV19 | NA | TGTGCCAGTAGTTCCTCGTACTACAATGAGCAGTTCTTC | CASSSSYYNEQFF
NA | TRBJ1-1 | TRBV15 | NA | TGTGCCACCAACACCCGGGACAAGTTGAACACTGAAGCTTTCTTT | CATNTRDKLNTEAFF
NA | TRBJ2-7 | TRBV6-1 | NA | TGTGCCAGCAGTGAAGATATGAGGAGGGGACGCGGCGAGCAGTACTTC | CASSEDMRRGRGEQYF
NA | TRBJ2-3 | TRBV28 | NA | TGTGCCAGTGGGATGGATACAGATACGCAGTATTTT | CASGMDTDTQYF
few | TRBJ2-1 | TRBV5-4 | TRBD2 | TGTGCCAGCAGCTTGGGTCTGTGGCGGGAGGGGGGCTACAATGAGCAGTTCTTC | CASSLGLWREGGYNEQFF
NA | TRBJ2-3 | TRBV7-9 | NA | TGTGCCAGCAGCTTGACCTGGGCCCGACCCACAGATACGCAGTATTTT | CASSLTWARPTDTQYF
NA | TRBJ2-3 | TRBV9 | NA | TGTGCCAGCAGCCCCGGATGGAGCACAGATACGCAGTATTTT | CASSPGWSTDTQYF
few | TRBJ2-5 | TRBV25-1 | NA | TGTGCCAGCGCACAGGACACCCAAGAGACCCAGTACTTC | CASAQDTQETQYF
few | TRBJ2-7 | TRBV5-1 | NA | TGCGCCAGCAGAACCGGGACAGAGCAGTACTTC | CASRTGTEQYF
few | TRBJ2-1 | TRBV7-2 | TRBD1 | TGTGCCAGCAGCCCTTTGACAGGGTCAAATGAGCAGTTCTTC | CASSPLTGSNEQFF
NA | TRBJ2-1 | TRBV2 | TRBD2 | TGTGCCAGCCGGTTAGCGGGAGGGTCCTACAATGAGCAGTTCTTC | CASRLAGGSYNEQFF
few | TRBJ1-5 | TRBV15 | NA | TGTGCCACCAGCAGAGATCCCGGGCAGCCCCAGCATTTT | CATSRDPGQPQHF
NA | TRBJ2-3 | TRBV6-1 | NA | TGTGCCAGCAGTGACCCGGTTAGCGACACAGATACGCAGTATTTT | CASSDPVSDTDTQYF
NA | TRBJ1-2 | TRBV14 | NA | TGTGCCAGCAGCCAATTGGGATCTGGCTATGGCTACACCTTC | CASSQLGSGYGYTF
NA | TRBJ1-1 | TRBV5-1 | NA | TGCGCCAGCAGCTTCGGGGTGGACGGTGAAGCTTTCTTT | CASSFGVDGEAFF
NA | TRBJ2-1 | TRBV18 | TRBD1 | TGTGCCAGCTCACCTCGCCGGGACAGCTCCTACAATGAGCAGTTCTTC | CASSPRRDSSYNEQFF
NA | TRBJ1-2 | TRBV25-1 | NA | TGTGCCAGCAGTGAAGGCCCTAACTATGGCTACACCTTC | CASSEGPNYGYTF
NA | TRBJ2-3 | TRBV5-6 | NA | TGTGCCAGCAGCTTGGACAGGTTTAGGATAGATACGCAGTATTTT | CASSLDRFRIDTQYF
few | TRBJ1-1 | TRBV12-5 | NA | TGTGCTAGTGGTGCTAGCAGGCGGACGACTGAAGCTTTCTTT | CASGASRRTTEAFF
NA | TRBJ1-2 | TRBV7-9 | TRBD1 | TGTGCCAGCAGCACAGGGGGCGACTATGGCTACACCTTC | CASSTGGDYGYTF